This is a list of T cell receptor beta chains from one sample in a study of spatial heterogeneity in lung cancer. MiXCR, run by TCRdb on the 5' RACE reads, gives a single entry per CDR3 protein. The data hold fewer than 30,000 distinct CDR3 sequences, with around 7% observed a single time. Material: lung tumor tissue, obtained at surgery. These receptors were taken from a male donor with early-stage non-small cell lung cancer. Each CDR3 is given with its conserved first and last residue. Fields, in order: D gene, V gene, J gene, clone size, CDR3 protein, CDR3 DNA. D genes are given only for firm matches. Clone sizes are given selectively: once, few, many, or a class where the clone is expanded.

TRBD1,TRBV7-7,TRBJ2-2,many,CASSLDRGTGELFF,TGTGCTAGCAGCTTGGACAGGGGGACCGGGGAGCTGTTTTTT
.,TRBV29-1,TRBJ2-6,many,CSVEVPDSGANVLTF,TGCAGCGTTGAAGTCCCGGACTCTGGGGCCAACGTCCTGACTTTC
.,TRBV6-5,TRBJ2-1,many,CASSGGRRGGLWNEQFF,TGTGCCAGCAGTGGAGGGCGACGTGGAGGTTTGTGGAATGAGCAGTTCTTC
.,TRBV5-1,TRBJ2-5,many,CASSPPEETQYF,TGCGCCAGCAGCCCCCCCGAGGAGACCCAGTACTTC
TRBD2,TRBV28,TRBJ2-5,many,CASSLGLAGLQETQYF,TGTGCCAGCAGTTTGGGGCTAGCGGGGTTACAAGAGACCCAGTACTTC
TRBD1,TRBV12-3/TRBV12-4,TRBJ2-2,.,CASRMGQANTGELFF,TGTGCCAGCAGAATGGGACAGGCGAACACCGGGGAGCTGTTTTTT
TRBD1,TRBV7-2,TRBJ2-2,many,CASSPPGQGGTGELFF,TGTGCCAGCAGCCCCCCCGGACAGGGAGGCACCGGGGAGCTGTTTTTT
.,TRBV21-1,TRBJ2-2,many,CASSNTSGGNTGELFF,TGTGCCAGCAGCAACACTAGCGGGGGGAACACCGGGGAGCTGTTTTTT
.,TRBV12-3/TRBV12-4,TRBJ1-5,many,CASSLSSNQPQHF,TGTGCCAGCAGTTTAAGTAGCAATCAGCCCCAGCATTTT
.,TRBV20-1,TRBJ2-2,.,CSARALGNTGELFF,TGCAGTGCTAGGGCACTCGGTAACACCGGGGAGCTGTTTTTT
.,TRBV5-1,TRBJ1-1,.,CASNLLDMNTEAFF,TGCGCCAGCAACCTACTCGATATGAACACTGAAGCTTTCTTT
TRBD1,TRBV28,TRBJ2-2,many,CASSRGTGDYSGGELFF,TGTGCCAGCAGTCGCGGGACAGGGGATTATAGTGGCGGGGAGCTGTTTTTT
TRBD1,TRBV6-2/TRBV6-3,TRBJ2-2,few,CASSYPTGQGPGELFF,TGTGCCAGCAGTTACCCTACGGGACAGGGTCCCGGCGAGCTGTTTTTT
.,TRBV5-8,TRBJ1-4,many,CASSLEGVDEKLFF,TGTGCCAGCAGCTTGGAAGGGGTGGATGAAAAACTGTTTTTT
.,TRBV28,TRBJ2-7,many,CASSSPGSRSHEQYF,TGTGCCAGCAGTTCGCCGGGTTCCAGAAGCCACGAGCAGTACTTC
.,TRBV5-4,TRBJ2-6,.,CASSTESGANVLTF,TGTGCCAGCTCTACGGAATCTGGGGCCAACGTCCTGACTTTC
TRBD2,TRBV5-1,TRBJ2-1,many,CASSLGLADEAYNEQFF,TGCGCCAGCAGCTTGGGACTAGCGGACGAAGCTTACAATGAGCAGTTCTTC
.,TRBV18,TRBJ2-7,.,CASSPEDSYEQYF,TGTGCCAGCTCACCCGAGGACTCCTACGAGCAGTACTTC
TRBD1,TRBV7-9,TRBJ2-5,many,CASSARGHQETQYF,TGTGCCAGCAGCGCCAGGGGGCACCAAGAGACCCAGTACTTC
.,TRBV6-2/TRBV6-3,TRBJ2-1,many,CASFPAGAGDEQFF,TGTGCCAGTTTCCCGGCAGGGGCCGGGGATGAGCAGTTCTTC
TRBD1,TRBV6-5,TRBJ1-6,.,CASEIRQGFPPLHF,TGTGCCAGCGAAATACGACAGGGGTTCCCACCCCTCCACTTT
.,TRBV6-2/TRBV6-3,TRBJ2-2,many,CASSKETADGELFF,TGTGCCAGCAGTAAAGAGACGGCGGACGGGGAGCTGTTTTTT
TRBD1,TRBV5-6,TRBJ2-5,.,CASNSPMAGTGQETQYF,TGTGCCAGCAACTCCCCCATGGCCGGGACAGGGCAAGAGACCCAGTACTTC